This TCR beta chain was identified during a study of human T cells and chemical hapten exposure. Study-level information: TCR yields per sample varied mostly from small pooled library volume differences. Findings and caveats of the study: TCRs above 1 in 1000 frequency stayed constant with DPC sensitization.

As the library was built, unique molecular identifiers were attached to individual cDNA molecules. How the authors handled the data: Per-sample TCR counts ranged from roughly 20,000 to 750,000, median about 98,000. TCRdb processed the RACE reads anew with MiXCR; each CDR3 protein has one entry. The V and J calls and clone size are TCRdb's, not the authors'. The sample consists of around 130,000 distinct CDR3 sequences, around 8.2% of them appearing once. The time point: healthy volunteer bleed at 2 weeks. Total RNA extraction was carried out from unfractionated whole blood. Germline V gene data show CDR1 as MDHEN and CDR2 as SYDVKM. V dropped 6 bases and J dropped 4; count of bases not matched to a gene: 8. The CDR3 length is 16 residues. Comment on this clonotype: The antigen is unknown.

The clonotype comes from a male donor in good health. Some clones in this sample may be carry-over from other donors' samples. Sequenced: whole blood. This chain links TRBV28 with TRBJ2-1, with 11 bases matching TRBD1. The CDR3 reads CASRESGTGGYNEQFF. The CDR3 coding sequence is TGTGCCAGCAGAGAGTCCGGGACAGGGGGTTACAATGAGCAGTTCTTC.